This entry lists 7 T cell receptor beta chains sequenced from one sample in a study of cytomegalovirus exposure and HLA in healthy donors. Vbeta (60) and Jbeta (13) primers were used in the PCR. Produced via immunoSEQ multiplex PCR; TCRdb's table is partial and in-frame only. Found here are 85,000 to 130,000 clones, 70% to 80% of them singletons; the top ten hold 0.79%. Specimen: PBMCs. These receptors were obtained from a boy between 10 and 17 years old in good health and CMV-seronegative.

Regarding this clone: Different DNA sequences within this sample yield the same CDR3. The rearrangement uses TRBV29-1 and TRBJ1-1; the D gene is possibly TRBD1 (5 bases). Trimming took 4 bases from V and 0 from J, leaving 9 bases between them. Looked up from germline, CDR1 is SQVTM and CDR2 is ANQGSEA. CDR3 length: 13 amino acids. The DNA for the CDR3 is TGCAGCGTTGCTGGGGCTCTGAACACTGAAGCTTTCTTT. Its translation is CSVAGALNTEAFF.

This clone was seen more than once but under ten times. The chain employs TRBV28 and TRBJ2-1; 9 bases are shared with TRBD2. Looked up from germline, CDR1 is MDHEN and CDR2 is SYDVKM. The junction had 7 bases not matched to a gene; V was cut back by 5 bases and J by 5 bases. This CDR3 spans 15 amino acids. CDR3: CASSGRAGGNNEQFF. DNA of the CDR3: TGTGCCAGCAGTGGACGGGCGGGAGGGAACAATGAGCAGTTCTTC.

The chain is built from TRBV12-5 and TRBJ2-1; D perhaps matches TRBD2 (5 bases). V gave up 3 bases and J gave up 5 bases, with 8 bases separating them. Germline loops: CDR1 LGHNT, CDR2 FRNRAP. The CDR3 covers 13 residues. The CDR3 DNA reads TGTGCTAGTGGTTTCCGGGATCACAATGAGCAGTTCTTC. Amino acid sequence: CASGFRDHNEQFF.

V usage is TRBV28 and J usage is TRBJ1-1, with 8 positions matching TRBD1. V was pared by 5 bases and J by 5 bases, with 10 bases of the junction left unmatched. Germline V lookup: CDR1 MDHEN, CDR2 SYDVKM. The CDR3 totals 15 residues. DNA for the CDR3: TGTGCCAGCAGTCAAGAAACAGGGGGAGGGACTGAAGCTTTCTTT. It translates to CASSQETGGGTEAFF.

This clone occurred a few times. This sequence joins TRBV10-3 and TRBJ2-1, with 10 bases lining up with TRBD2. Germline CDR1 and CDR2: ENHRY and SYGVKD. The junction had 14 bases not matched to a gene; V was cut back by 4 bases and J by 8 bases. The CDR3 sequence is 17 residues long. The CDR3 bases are TGTGCCATCAGTGGGAGAGAGACTAGCGGGCCTGGGTATGAGCAGTTCTTC. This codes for CAISGRETSGPGYEQFF.

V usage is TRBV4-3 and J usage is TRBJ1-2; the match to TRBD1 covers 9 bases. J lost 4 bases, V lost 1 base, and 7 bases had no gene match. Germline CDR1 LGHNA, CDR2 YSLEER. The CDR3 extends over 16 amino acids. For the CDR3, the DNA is TGCGCCAGCAGCCAAGGTTCGGGACAGGGTGGCTATGGCTACACCTTC. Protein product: CASSQGSGQGGYGYTF.

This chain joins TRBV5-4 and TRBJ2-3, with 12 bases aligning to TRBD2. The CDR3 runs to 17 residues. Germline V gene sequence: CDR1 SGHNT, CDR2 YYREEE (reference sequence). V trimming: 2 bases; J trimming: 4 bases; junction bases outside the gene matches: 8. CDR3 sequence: CASSFSSGGALSDTQYF. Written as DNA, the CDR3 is TGTGCCAGCAGCTTTTCTAGCGGGGGGGCGTTATCAGATACGCAGTATTTT.